This T cell receptor beta chain was observed in a study of graft-versus-host responses after intestinal transplantation. As for the study in general: All recipients got anti-thymocyte globulin induction, then tacrolimus and steroids for three to four years. Study-wide results and caveats: Individuals carrying graft-donor T cell macrochimerism showed high graft-versus-host to host-versus-graft clonal ratios in allografts.

A note on this clone: What it binds is not known.

Using immunoSEQ multiplex PCR, the repertoire was profiled, and TCRdb retains in-frame clones only, with some absent. Of 90,000 to 130,000 clones detected, 80% to 95% appear once; the ten largest clones hold 0.4% to 0.65%. The sequence derives from a human donor who received an intestinal transplant. The sequenced sample was unstimulated CD8+ T cells sorted from spleen or lymph node cells, obtained before intestinal transplant.

This CDR3 is CASSLATVYEQYF. CDR3 sequence (DNA): TGTGCCAGCAGCTTGGCGACAGTCTACGAGCAGTACTTC. The J gene is TRBJ2-7, the V gene TRBV5-5; D may be TRBD1 (5 bases). Trimming left V 0 bases short and J 3 bases short, with 7 bases between. Germline CDR1 reads SGHKS; CDR2 reads YYEKEE (reference sequence). The length of the CDR3 is 13 residues. Based on the CDR3 plus reference TRBV5-5 and TRBJ2-7, the full variable domain is DAGVTQSPTHLIKTRGQQVTLRCSPISGHKSVSWYQQVLGQGPQFIFQYYEKEERGRGNFPDRFSARQFPNYSSELNVNALLLGDSALYLCASSLATVYEQYFGPGTRLTVT.